Listed below are T cell receptor beta chains from one sample, sequenced in a study of beta chain features in type 1 diabetes. Here immunoSEQ multiplex PCR was the method, and the copy in TCRdb shows in-frame clones only, minus some. The sample lists some 270,000 clones, 8% occurring once. Sequencing input: central memory CD4+ T cells from blood. These receptors all come from a woman between 18 and 30 years old in good health. Both conserved end residues are part of each CDR3. The order of the fields is D gene, clone size, CDR3 length, J gene, V gene, CDR3 DNA, CDR3 protein. The D gene is left open where the match is weak. Size is omitted from some rows. Given values are once, few, many or a class for expanded clones.

TRBD1,.,17,TRBJ2-5,TRBV7-9,TGTGCCAGCAGCTTAGGTCAGGGGGCCATTTCGCGAGAGACCCAGTACTTC,CASSLGQGAISRETQYF
.,many,15,TRBJ1-2,TRBV14,TGTGCCAGCAGCCATTCGGGACAACATAACTATGGCTACACCTTC,CASSHSGQHNYGYTF
TRBD1,.,16,TRBJ2-5,TRBV7-7,TGTGCCAGCAGCCCCGCCGGGACAGGGGGGCCAGAGACCCAGTACTTC,CASSPAGTGGPETQYF
.,.,14,TRBJ2-1,TRBV18,TGTGCCAGCTCACCTCCGCTCCGGGACAATGAGCAGTTCTTC,CASSPPLRDNEQFF
TRBD1,many,11,TRBJ2-1,TRBV19,TGTGCCAGTAGCGAAAGACAGGGTTGGTTCTTC,CASSERQGWFF
TRBD2,.,14,TRBJ2-1,TRBV29-1,TGCAGCGGCGAGGGCGGGGGGGCAAGGAGGGAGCAGTTCTTC,CSGEGGGARREQFF
.,many,11,TRBJ1-1,TRBV2,TGTGCCAGCAGTGAGCAGGGTGCCGCTTTCTTT,CASSEQGAAFF
.,many,12,TRBJ2-1,TRBV6-6,TGTGCCAGCAGTTCCAATAACAATGAGCAGTTCTTC,CASSSNNNEQFF
.,few,15,TRBJ2-2,TRBV18,TGTGCCAGCTCACCGGCGACTGGTCGAATCGGGGAGCTGTTTTTT,CASSPATGRIGELFF
.,.,13,TRBJ1-4,TRBV6-1,TGTGCCAGCAAGCGAGGGGGGAATGAAAAACTGTTTTTT,CASKRGGNEKLFF
TRBD2,.,15,TRBJ2-7,TRBV19,TGTGCCAGTAGTTTCCAAGCGGGAGGAGGGTACGAGCAGTACTTC,CASSFQAGGGYEQYF
.,many,13,TRBJ1-2,TRBV7-2,TGTGCCAGCAGCCCCGGGGGGGCACGAGGCTACACCTTC,CASSPGGARGYTF
.,few,16,TRBJ2-1,TRBV30,TGTGCCTGGAGCGCGGGACGAACGAGCTCCTACAATGAGCAGTTCTTC,CAWSAGRTSSYNEQFF
TRBD1,few,13,TRBJ2-3,TRBV25-1,TGTGCCAGCAGTGAACAGGGGGCAGATACGCAGTATTTT,CASSEQGADTQYF
.,.,20,TRBJ2-5,TRBV28,TGTGCCAGCAGTTTCCCTCGACGTTCAGTTGCGGGTATCCCCTCAGAGACCCAGTACTTC,CASSFPRRSVAGIPSETQYF
.,few,12,TRBJ2-1,TRBV18,TGTGCCAGCTCACCACGCGGCGACGGGCAGTTCTTC,CASSPRGDGQFF
.,.,13,TRBJ2-7,TRBV5-6,TGTGCCAGCAGCTTGTGGACGATCTACGAGCAGTACTTC,CASSLWTIYEQYF
TRBD2,.,16,TRBJ2-3,TRBV9,TGTGCCAGCAGCGGAAATAGCGGGGGCCCCACAGATACGCAGTATTTT,CASSGNSGGPTDTQYF
TRBD2,.,15,TRBJ2-5,TRBV5-6,TGTGCCAGCAGCCCGGGACTAGCGACCCAAGAGACCCAGTACTTC,CASSPGLATQETQYF